Listed below are T cell receptor beta chains from one sample, sequenced in a study of tumor and adjacent non-tumor tissue in lung cancer. Via MiXCR, TCRdb re-called the multiplex PCR reads, giving one row per CDR3 protein. The data hold around 75,000 distinct CDR3 sequences, with nearly 70% observed a single time. Sequenced sample: distant non-tumor lung tissue. These receptors all stem from a woman aged 50 to 65 with non-small cell lung cancer. Each CDR3 is given with its conserved first and last residue. The order of the fields is clone size, D gene, V gene, J gene, CDR3 DNA, CDR3 protein. D genes are given only for firm matches. Some rows have no size entry. The others give once, few or many, or a class for an expanded clone.

many	.	TRBV4-1	TRBJ1-4	TGCGCCAGCAGCTTACAGGGTGTCGGTGAAAAACTGTTTTTT	CASSLQGVGEKLFF
once	.	TRBV28	TRBJ1-5	TGTGCCAGCAGTCCCTCTTCCGGGGGAAGCTATCAGCCCCAGCATTTT	CASSPSSGGSYQPQHF
.	.	TRBV30	TRBJ2-2	TGTGCCTGGAGACACAATTGGGAGAACACCGGGGAGCTGTTTTTT	CAWRHNWENTGELFF
.	.	TRBV28	TRBJ2-2	TGTGCCAGCAGGTTCCAGGGTTTCGGGGAGCTGTTTTTT	CASRFQGFGELFF
few	.	TRBV20-1	TRBJ1-5	TGCAGTGCCCCCGCTTGGGCGGGTCAGCCCCAGCATTTT	CSAPAWAGQPQHF
many	.	TRBV6-1	TRBJ1-5	TGTGCCAGCGCCAGGAATCACGGAATAAATCAGCCCCAGCATTTT	CASARNHGINQPQHF
.	.	TRBV20-1	TRBJ1-4	TGCAGTGCTACGGAGTCGGCGGCGGAAGAAAAACTGGTTTTT	CSATESAAEEKLVF
few	.	TRBV28	TRBJ2-7	TGTGCCAGCAGTCGTACAACCCCAAGCGGGCCCTCCTACGAGCAGTACTTC	CASSRTTPSGPSYEQYF
many	.	TRBV10-3	TRBJ2-2	TGTGCCATCAGTGATCCAGGGTTCACCCGGGAGCTGTTTTTT	CAISDPGFTRELFF
.	TRBD1	TRBV5-5	TRBJ2-5	TGTGCCAGGAGCGGGACAGGGGCAGAGACCCAGTATTTC	CARSGTGAETQYF
.	TRBD2	TRBV20-1	TRBJ2-3	TGCAGTGCTAGAGTAGGACTAGCTGGAGCCCCAGCAATGACGCAGTATTTT	CSARVGLAGAPAMTQYF
many	.	TRBV6-2/TRBV6-3	TRBJ2-1	TGTGCCAGCAGTTCCCAGATTAACCGACAGACAATATACAATGAGCAGTTCTTC	CASSSQINRQTIYNEQFF
.	.	TRBV6-2/TRBV6-3	TRBJ1-5	TGTGCCAGCAGTTTCGAATCTGTGCTTTATGTCAGCGGTCTTAATCAGCCCCAACATTTT	CASSFESVLYVSGLNQPQHF
few	TRBD1	TRBV7-8	TRBJ2-5	TGTGCCAGCAGCTTGACAGGGTCCAGGGAGACCCAGTACTTC	CASSLTGSRETQYF
.	.	TRBV11-2	TRBJ2-7	TGTGCCAGCAGCCCTTGGGCCAGAGGTTCCTGCGAGCAGTACTTC	CASSPWARGSCEQYF
.	.	TRBV6-2/TRBV6-3	TRBJ2-6	TGTGCCAGCAGTTCTACCCTAAATGGTGCCAACGTCCTGACTTTC	CASSSTLNGANVLTF
.	TRBD2	TRBV28	TRBJ2-2	TGTGCCAGCAGGGGAGGGAACGGGGAGTTGTTTTTT	CASRGGNGELFF
many	.	TRBV6-6	TRBJ1-5	TGTGCCAGCAGCCTGGGACCCGCCAATCAGCCCCAGCATTTT	CASSLGPANQPQHF
.	.	TRBV10-2	TRBJ2-3	TGCGCCAGCAGTGAGGCTGATACGCATTATTTT	CASSEADTHYF
.	TRBD1	TRBV20-1	TRBJ2-5	TGCAATGCTAGAGCAACAGGGGATTCTAAAGAGACCCAGTACTTC	CNARATGDSKETQYF